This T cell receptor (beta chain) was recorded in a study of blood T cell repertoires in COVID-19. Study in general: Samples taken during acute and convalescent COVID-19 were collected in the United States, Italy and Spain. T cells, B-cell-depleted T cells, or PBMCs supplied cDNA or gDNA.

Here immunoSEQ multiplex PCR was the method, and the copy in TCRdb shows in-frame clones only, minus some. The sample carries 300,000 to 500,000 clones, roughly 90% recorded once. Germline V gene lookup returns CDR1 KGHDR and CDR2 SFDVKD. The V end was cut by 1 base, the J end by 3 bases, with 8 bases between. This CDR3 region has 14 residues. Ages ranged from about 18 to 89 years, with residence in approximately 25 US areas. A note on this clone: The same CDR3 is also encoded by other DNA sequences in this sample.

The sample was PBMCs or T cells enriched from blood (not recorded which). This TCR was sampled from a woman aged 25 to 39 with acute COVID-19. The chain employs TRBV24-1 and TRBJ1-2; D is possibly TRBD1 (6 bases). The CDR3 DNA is TGTGCCACCAGTGATTTAAGGACAGACTATGGCTACACCTTC. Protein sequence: CATSDLRTDYGYTF.